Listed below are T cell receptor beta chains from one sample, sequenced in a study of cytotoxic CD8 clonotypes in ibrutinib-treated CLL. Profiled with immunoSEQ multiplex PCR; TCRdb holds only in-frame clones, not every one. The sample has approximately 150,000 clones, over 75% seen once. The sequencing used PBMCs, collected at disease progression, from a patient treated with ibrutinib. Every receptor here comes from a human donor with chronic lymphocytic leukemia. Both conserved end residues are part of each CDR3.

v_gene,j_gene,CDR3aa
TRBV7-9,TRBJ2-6,CASSVTTGIGANVLTF
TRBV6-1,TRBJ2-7,CASSERGSSYEQYF
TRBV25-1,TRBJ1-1,CASSDSIGGAGTEAFF
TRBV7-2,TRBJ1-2,CASSPPGAGYTF
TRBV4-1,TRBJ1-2,CASSQDPTGGALNYGYTF
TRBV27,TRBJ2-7,CASSSPPRTEPYEQYF
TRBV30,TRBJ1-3,CAWSKTGNTIYF
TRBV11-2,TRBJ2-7,CASSVHGAGLVYEQYF
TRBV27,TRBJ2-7,CASRYGTGSEQYF
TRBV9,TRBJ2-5,CASSVGILYQETQYF
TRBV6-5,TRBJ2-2,CASSYSRAGNTGELFF
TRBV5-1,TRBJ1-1,CASSPPNTEAFF
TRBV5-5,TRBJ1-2,CASSLDRDNYGYTF
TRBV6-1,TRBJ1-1,CASSEPAEGNTEAFF
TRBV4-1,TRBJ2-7,CASSPGTGFYEQYF
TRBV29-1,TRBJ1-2,CSVDPGTGIAYGYTF
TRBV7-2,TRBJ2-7,CASSTSSRDRGLGTYEQYF
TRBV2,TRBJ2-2,CASAGRANTGELFF
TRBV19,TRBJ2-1,CASSLGVVSYNEQFF
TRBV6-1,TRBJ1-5,CASSAPPRQTSNQPQHF
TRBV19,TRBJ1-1,CASSNLGGTEAFF
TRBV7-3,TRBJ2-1,CASSPIPGARGSANEQFF
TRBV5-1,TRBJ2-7,CASSFSGGDYEQYF
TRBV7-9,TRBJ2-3,CATALLGGTDTQYF
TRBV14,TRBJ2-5,CASSQGSRGTQYF
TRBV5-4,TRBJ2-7,CASSWRGTSPEQYF
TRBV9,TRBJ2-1,CASTVEGDLYNEQFF
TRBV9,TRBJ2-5,CASSVAPAEETQYF
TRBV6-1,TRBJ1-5,CASSDRGPNQPQHF
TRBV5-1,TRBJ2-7,CASSFPTGAYEQYF
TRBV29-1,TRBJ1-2,CSVDGLRYGYTF
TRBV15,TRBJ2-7,CATGTGLAGIHEQYF
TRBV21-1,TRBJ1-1,CASSKERGGAGAFF
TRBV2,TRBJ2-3,CASSMGLAADTQYF
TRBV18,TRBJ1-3,CASSPVTVTLSGNTIYF
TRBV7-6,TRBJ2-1,CASSSPVDRALSSYNEQFF
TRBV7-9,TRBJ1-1,CASSWGGLRLNTEAFF
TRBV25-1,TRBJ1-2,CASSEYFAAVNYGYTF
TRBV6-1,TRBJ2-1,CASSERRGGYNEQFF
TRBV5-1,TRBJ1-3,CASTEGPSGNTIYF
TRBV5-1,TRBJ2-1,CASSFTGQGFTYNEQFF
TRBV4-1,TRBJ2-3,CASSQEGREMNTQYF
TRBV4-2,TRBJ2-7,CASSPGGLAGGREQYF
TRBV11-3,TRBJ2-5,CASSLTSGSLQETQYF
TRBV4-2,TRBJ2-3,CASSASGRATDTQYF
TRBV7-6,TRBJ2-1,CASSLAGQMTSYNEQFF
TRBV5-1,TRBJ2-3,CASSLSRTDTQYF
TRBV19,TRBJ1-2,CASILKDRGGQLGYTF